This T cell receptor beta chain was obtained from a study of shared clonotypes between healthy human individuals (dated by TCRdb to about 2020). Regarding the research as a whole: The cohort comprised two women and a few men aged 18 to 49 years. To estimate repertoire size and how much clonotypes are shared between individuals, the study performed deep sequencing of blood TCR repertoires from about 5 healthy adults. For each donor, CD4 naive and CD4 memory were each run on three plates, CD8 naive on two plates, and CD8 memory on one plate. To increase sequencing depth and limit assay-specific biases, different laboratories used diverse techniques to prepare libraries and sequence TCR repertoires. Each donor's leukapheresis produced roughly between roughly 0.94 and 9.5 billion PBMCs. Beyond this particular receptor, the publication reports: Sampling was restricted to blood, and TCR repertoires in tissue are likely to differ from TCR repertoires in blood. Because the study included only a small number of donors, the genetic and exposure-history diversity represented was limited. Higher generation probabilities were observed for clonotypes shared by all four sorted-subset donors than for non-shared clonotypes. Estimated clonotype richness was generally larger for naive than for memory subsets. Around 5% of naive CD4, 3% to 3.5% of naive CD8, around 2.3% of memory CD4, and approximately 0.39% of memory CD8 clonotypes were shared across several donors. Incomplete sequencing was indicated by rarefaction of sorted-subset datasets, despite the large sequencing depth. Pairwise subsampling led to the expectation that sequencing depth would affect the degree of clonotype sharing among donors.

CDR1 and CDR2 are drawn from the germline V gene (reference sequence): SEHNR, FQNEAQ. V and J are trimmed by 5 bases and 7 bases, and the gene matches miss 12 bases of the junction. The CDR3 starts with the cysteine, ends with the phenylalanine, and has 15 residues. Solely the CDR3 DNA is kept, with 45 bases framed from the first base. On this clone itself: This receptor's antigen is unknown. No much larger clone is present one base from it, and per-base qualities are unavailable.

Using the deep immunoSEQ assay, TCR CDR3 regions were amplified from genomic DNA by multiplex PCR. Extracted genomic DNA from each cell subset was spread evenly across all wells of several immunoSEQ 96-well plates, with each plate serving as a replicate. For sorted subsets, each replicate PCR was loaded with 200 ng genomic DNA, equivalent to 30,000 to 35,000 T cell genomes. Purified libraries were quantified with a Qubit 3.0 fluorometer, sized on a Bioanalyzer 2100, and re-quantified with the KAPA Library Quantification kit. Every immunoSEQ 96-well plate was sequenced on a dedicated single-read 150-cycle Illumina NextSeq 550 flow cell. The paper's data handling went like this. Because the immunoSEQ output held only junctional sequences and lacked quality scores, the filtering could not match the filtering applied to full-length reads. Sequences were annotated with PyIR, a Python wrapper for IgBLAST v1.9, and V/J genes and CDR3 were assigned using IMGT germline references. Reads were removed for weak V/J assignments (E-value above 1e-6), missing CDR3, stop codons, out-of-frame junctions, or ambiguous translated residues. V3J clonotypes were defined as sequences sharing the same inferred V gene, J gene, and CDR3 amino acid sequence. The percentage overlap between two repertoires was calculated by dividing the number of shared unique clonotypes by the size of the smaller repertoire. Richness of each repertoire was evaluated using RTK rarefaction, the Chao1 estimator, and Recon v2.1 estimates of unobserved clonotypes. Generation probabilities were computed with OLGA for all TCRbeta clonotypes obtained by the gDNA method from a handful of donors. TCRdb's version of the immuneACCESS table is confined to in-frame rearrangements and falls short of the full clone set. An unresolved V gene accounts for under half of the shortfall where checked; the remainder is of unknown origin. Clone size and the V and J calls come from that table; the DNA yielded D and trimming. The sample table shows about 600,000 clones, and 98% are seen once. The ten largest clones add up to 0.3% of the sample.

CD8 naive samples were obtained by positive selection for CCR7 among CD45RO-negative cells, yielding a CD45RA+CCR7+ population from which TemRA cells were excluded. The donors were healthy, HIV-negative adults with no recently reported acute infections or vaccinations. All donors were Caucasian adults living in Nashville, Tennessee, USA. Blood was collected by leukapheresis, and PBMCs were isolated by Ficoll-Histopaque density gradient centrifugation and then cryopreserved in liquid nitrogen vapor phase. Analytical flow cytometry was used to check the purity and quantity of each magnetically sorted T cell population. Each sorted fraction had its genomic DNA isolated and then quantified by UV absorbance on a Nanodrop 2000c.

The sample comprised naive CD8+ T cells sorted from blood. Interpreted using the paper, the cell subset or site label stands for: CD45RA+CCR7+. The source is a man aged 25-40 years in good health. The chain was built from TRBV7-9 and TRBJ2-7; 9 middle bases align to TRBD1. The DNA sequence is given as TGTGCCAGCAGCCCCCCCAAGACAGGGGGGTGGGAGCAGTACTTC. This yields the protein CASSPPKTGGWEQYF.